This TCR beta chain was sequenced during a study of regulatory T cells in long-lasting Graves disease. Overall study: Antithyroid drug exposure in newly diagnosed Graves' patients had lasted under 3 months. General observations from the study: The study found TRBV28, TRBJ1-2 and TRBJ2-5 favored in persistent disease.

This clonotype appeared many times. What it binds is unknown. V was cut by 6 bases and J by 0 bases, with 10 bases left in between. This CDR3 is 14 amino acids long. Time point meaning: newly diagnosed GD, antithyroid drugs for less than 3 months. RNA isolated from PBMCs was used to make the TCR library. The patients were drawn from one endocrinology department in Xi'an, China. To make TCR beta libraries, researchers used iRepertoire HTBI primers and Arm-PCR of CDR3 regions. TCRdb re-analysed the multiplex PCR reads in MiXCR, keeping a single row per CDR3 protein. The sample has a few hundred thousand distinct CDR3 sequences; 18% are singletons. The sample was also linked to a second study, of T cells in Graves' hyperthyroidism and ophthalmopathy. That source notes: Graves' hyperthyroidism was deemed stable given no ophthalmopathy progression within 18 months.

The starting material was peripheral blood mononuclear cells (PBMCs), obtained at new diagnosis, from a patient treated with antithyroid drugs. This clonotype was obtained from a woman aged 30 to 39 with Graves disease. The chain couples TRBV12-3 or TRBV12-4 to TRBJ2-3, with D tentatively TRBD2 (6 bases). The CDR3 reads CASRWGVSTDTQYF. The CDR3 DNA follows: TGTGCCAGCAGATGGGGGGTCAGCACAGATACGCAGTATTTT.